This TCR beta chain came from a study of T cell repertoires and HLA-DP antigens. Overall study: The donors, ranging 18-to-29 to 60-to-69 years, included a couple of males and one female.

This clone showed up just a few times. Its antigen remains unknown. Libraries were prepared by immunoSEQ multiplex PCR; TCRdb keeps only in-frame clonotypes and omits some of them. This sample has around 70,000 clones, with roughly 75% found just once. The V gene end was trimmed by 6 bases and the J gene end by 18 bases; junction bases not matched to a gene: 15. From germline, CDR1 is MNHEY and CDR2 SMNVEV (reference sequence). The CDR3 runs to 15 residues. This chain uses TRBV27 with TRBJ1-6; 12 nucleotides line up with TRBD1. The clonotype was recovered from a man aged 60 to 75 in good health and CMV-seronegative. The sequenced material came from CD4+ T cells from PBMCs. This CDR3 reads CASSLSGTGGGKRHF. DNA of the CDR3: TGTGCCAGCAGCCTGTCCGGGACAGGGGGCGGCAAACGCCACTTT.